The 30 T cell receptor beta chains below come from one sample, sequenced in a study of shared clonotypes between healthy human individuals. Naive CD8 cells lacked CD45RO, underwent positive selection for CCR7 and left out terminally differentiated effector memory CD45RA+ cells. Sequencing was performed with immunoSEQ multiplex PCR; in TCRdb, only in-frame clones are kept and a portion is missing. The data contain over 2 million clones, about 95% of them seen just once; the ten biggest clones take up roughly 1%. The material sequenced was naive CD8+ T cells sorted from blood. The receptors come from a man between 18 and 29 years old in good health.

The chain has TRBV4-1 and TRBJ2-7, with a possible D match to TRBD1 (6 bases). Looked up from germline, CDR1 is MGHRA and CDR2 is YSYEKL. The CDR3 is 14 residues long. Trimming cost V 0 bases and J 3 bases, with 9 bases left between them. The CDR3 DNA reads as TGCGCCAGCAGCCAAGAAAGGGACAACTACGAGCAGTACTTC. It translates to CASSQERDNYEQYF.

The rearrangement joins TRBV30 to TRBJ1-6; the D is unclear. Looked up from germline, CDR1 is GTSNPN and CDR2 is SVGIG (reference sequence). The CDR3 loop spans 15 amino acids. Between the trimmed V and J ends, which lost 0 bases and 8 bases, there was a span of 14 bases. The CDR3 bases are TGTGCCTGGAGTGTACTGGGGTTTGGGGATTCACCCCTCCACTTT. This translates into CAWSVLGFGDSPLHF.

The chain has TRBV11-2 and TRBJ2-7; 10 nucleotides match TRBD2. Germline V gene sequence: CDR1 SGHAT, CDR2 FQNNGV. The trim removed 3 bases at V and 6 bases at J, leaving 8 bases unmatched. The CDR3 extends over 15 amino acids. The CDR3 coding sequence is TGTGCCAGCAGCTTTGAGCCGCTAGCGGGAGCCGAGCAGTACTTC. Its protein product is CASSFEPLAGAEQYF. The full variable domain, in which reference TRBV11-2 and TRBJ2-7 provide the parts outside the CDR3, is EAGVAQSPRYKIIEKRQSVAFWCNPISGHATLYWYQQILGQGPKLLIQFQNNGVVDDSQLPKDRFSAERLKGVDSTLKIQPAKLEDSAVYLCASSFEPLAGAEQYFGPGTRLTVT.

The V gene is TRBV10-3, the J gene TRBJ2-2; D unresolved. This CDR3 is built from 14 residues. Between the trimmed V and J ends, which lost 0 bases and 6 bases, there was a span of 8 bases. The germline gives CDR1 ENHRY, CDR2 SYGVKD. This CDR3 is CAISESVGSGELFF. The CDR3 DNA follows: TGTGCCATCAGTGAGTCTGTGGGATCCGGGGAGCTGTTTTTT.

This sequence joins TRBV7-6 and TRBJ2-3, with no clear D. The germline V gene has CDR1 SGHVS and CDR2 FNYEAQ. Trimming pared 1 base from V and 2 bases from J, leaving 7 bases between. The CDR3 is made up of 14 amino acids. The CDR3 region has the DNA TGTGCCAGCAGCTTAGAGCCGATCACAGATACGCAGTATTTT. Protein sequence: CASSLEPITDTQYF.

A remark on this clone: Other DNA sequences from this sample encode an identical CDR3 as well. This sequence joins TRBV28 and TRBJ2-3; possible D gene TRBD1, 6 bases. V was cut by 3 bases and J by 1 base, with 8 bases left in between. Per germline, CDR1 MDHEN and CDR2 SYDVKM. The CDR3 is made up of 14 amino acids. This chain's CDR3 is CASSFPGGTDTQYF. DNA for the CDR3: TGTGCCAGCAGTTTCCCAGGGGGCACAGATACGCAGTATTTT.

This chain joins TRBV10-3 and TRBJ2-1; D possibly corresponds to TRBD2 (6 bases). Trimming removed 0 bases at V and 2 bases at J, with 17 bases between. Germline loops: CDR1 ENHRY, CDR2 SYGVKD. This CDR3 is 18 amino acids long. The CDR3 DNA sequence: TGTGCCATCAGTGAGTCTCAGCGGGTGGGAGGAACCTACAATGAGCAGTTCTTC. Translation: CAISESQRVGGTYNEQFF.

The V gene is TRBV29-1, the J gene TRBJ1-3; weak D call: TRBD1 (6 bases). Germline assignment: CDR1 SQVTM and CDR2 ANQGSEA. The CDR3 loop spans 14 amino acids. Trimming cost V 4 bases and J 7 bases, with 17 bases left between them. CDR3 sequence (DNA): TGCAGCGTTGTTTGGCAGGGGCTCGGGAACACCATATATTTT. The encoded protein is CSVVWQGLGNTIYF. Using reference TRBV29-1 and TRBJ1-3 for the parts outside the CDR3, the full variable domain is SAVISQKPSRDICQRGTSLTIQCQVDSQVTMMFWYRQQPGQSLTLIATANQGSEATYESGFVIDKFPISRPNLTFSTLTVSNMSPEDSSIYLCSVVWQGLGNTIYFGEGSWLTVV.

The gene calls are TRBV6-1 and TRBJ2-7; 7 nucleotides line up with TRBD1. Trimming cost V 5 bases and J 0 bases; bases outside gene matches: 4. This CDR3 is 14 amino acids long. Per germline, CDR1 MNHNS and CDR2 SASEGT. The CDR3 here is CASSPWTGSYEQYF. CDR3 DNA sequence: TGTGCCAGCAGTCCTTGGACAGGCTCCTACGAGCAGTACTTC.

J is TRBJ2-7 and V is TRBV6-5; unclear D gene. V was pared by 6 bases and J by 0 bases, with 15 bases between. The CDR3 loop spans 15 amino acids. CDR1 MNHEY and CDR2 SVGAGI come from the germline V gene. The CDR3 DNA is TGTGCCAGCAGCCTCTCTCCGGGTTTCTCCTACGAGCAGTACTTC. This sequence encodes CASSLSPGFSYEQYF.

The rearrangement links TRBV10-2 to TRBJ2-3; D remains unclear. The germline V gene has CDR1 WSHSY and CDR2 SAAADI. The V end was cut by 4 bases, the J end by 5 bases, with 10 bases between. CDR3 length: 13 amino acids. The CDR3 sequence: CASSGPLGDTQYF. The CDR3, as DNA: TGCGCCAGCAGTGGACCCCTAGGAGATACGCAGTATTTT.

The chain links TRBV2 to TRBJ2-7, with D perhaps assigned TRBD1 or TRBD2 (6 bases each). This CDR3 is 13 amino acids long. Germline V lookup: CDR1 SNHLY, CDR2 FYNNEI. V shed 10 bases and J shed 0 bases, with 13 bases lying between them. The CDR3 nucleotides are TGTGCCACCGGGGGACATAGCTCCTACGAGCAGTACTTC. This gives the protein CATGGHSSYEQYF.

V and J are TRBV19 and TRBJ2-7, with D perhaps given as TRBD1 or TRBD2 (6 bases each). Deletions cut 2 bases from V and 2 bases from J, with 10 bases between. The length of the CDR3 is 14 residues. The germline V gene encodes CDR1 LNHDA and CDR2 SQIVND (reference sequence). The CDR3 loop reads CASSIKGGTYEQYF. The CDR3 region has the DNA TGTGCCAGTAGTATAAAAGGGGGGACCTACGAGCAGTACTTC.

This chain uses TRBV29-1 with TRBJ1-2; 7 bases fit TRBD1. CDR1 and CDR2 (germline): SQVTM, ANQGSEA. J lost 7 bases, V lost 4 bases, and 3 bases had no gene match. The CDR3 sequence is 11 residues long. Here the CDR3 reads CSVVTGVGYTF. The CDR3 DNA is TGCAGCGTTGTCACAGGGGTTGGCTACACCTTC. Using reference TRBV29-1 and TRBJ1-2 for the parts outside the CDR3, the full variable domain is SAVISQKPSRDICQRGTSLTIQCQVDSQVTMMFWYRQQPGQSLTLIATANQGSEATYESGFVIDKFPISRPNLTFSTLTVSNMSPEDSSIYLCSVVTGVGYTFGSGTRLTVV.

V gene TRBV28 combines with J gene TRBJ2-3; D is uncertain. Germline values: CDR1 MDHEN, CDR2 SYDVKM. The CDR3 spans 12 residues. V dropped 1 base and J dropped 10 bases, with 9 bases sitting between them. The CDR3 DNA follows: TGTGCCAGCAGTTTATATGTAAAGGCGCAGTATTTT. It yields the protein CASSLYVKAQYF.

This chain joins TRBV25-1 and TRBJ2-1; TRBD2 agrees at 11 bases. V was clipped by 5 bases and J by 2 bases; unmatched bases: 2. Germline CDR1 MGHDK, CDR2 SYGVNS. The CDR3 length is 15 residues. The CDR3 sequence: CASSKTSGTYNEQFF. In DNA, the CDR3 is TGTGCCAGCAGTAAGACTAGCGGGACCTACAATGAGCAGTTCTTC.

About this clone itself: Other DNA sequences in this sample translate to the same CDR3. The rearrangement links TRBV27 to TRBJ2-7; possibly TRBD2 for D (6 bases). Germline assignment: CDR1 MNHEY and CDR2 SMNVEV (reference sequence). This CDR3 region has 14 residues. Trimming took 3 bases from V and 0 from J, leaving 9 bases between them. The CDR3: CASSFYGSSYEQYF. For the CDR3, the DNA is TGTGCCAGCAGTTTCTACGGGAGCTCCTACGAGCAGTACTTC.

The CDR3 nucleotides read TGTGCCAGCAGCCAAGGTCGGACAGGGGGGAAGGACGAGCAGTACTTC. This codes for CASSQGRTGGKDEQYF. The chain uses TRBV4-2 and TRBJ2-7, with 10 bases lining up with TRBD1. The CDR3 extends over 16 amino acids. With V trimmed by 1 base and J by 5 bases, 8 bases remained unmatched. The germline V gene has CDR1 LGHNA and CDR2 YNFKEQ.

This clone appeared once. The chain employs TRBV9 and TRBJ1-2, with D unclear. Germline V gene sequence: CDR1 SGDLS, CDR2 YYNGEE. The length of the CDR3 is 14 residues. V shed 0 bases and J shed 3 bases, with 9 bases lying between them. Written as DNA, the CDR3 is TGTGCCAGCAGCGTAGCATACGGAGACTATGGCTACACCTTC. As protein: CASSVAYGDYGYTF.

The V gene is TRBV5-5, the J gene TRBJ2-7; 7 bases agree with TRBD1. The J segment lost 0 bases and the V segment lost 0 bases, leaving 6 bases of the junction unmatched. The germline CDR1 and CDR2 sequences are SGHKS and YYEKEE (reference sequence). There are 16 residues in the CDR3. In DNA form, the CDR3 reads TGTGCCAGCAGCTTGGAAGGGGGCACGAGCTCCTACGAGCAGTACTTC. It codes for CASSLEGGTSSYEQYF.

The gene calls are TRBV2 and TRBJ2-3; D unresolved. Germline values: CDR1 SNHLY, CDR2 FYNNEI. The CDR3 extends over 12 amino acids. The germline V and J ends were trimmed by 8 bases and 3 bases, with 9 bases remaining between them. CDR3 residues: CASVRFTDTQYF. The CDR3, as DNA: TGTGCCAGCGTGAGGTTTACAGATACGCAGTATTTT.

The count of this clone is one. The J gene is TRBJ2-1, the V gene TRBV12-5; D unresolved. Per germline, CDR1 LGHNT and CDR2 FRNRAP. The CDR3 is 11 amino acids. V lost 3 bases to trimming and J lost 5 bases, with 2 bases between them. The CDR3 coding sequence is TGTGCTAGTGGTTTCAACAATGAGCAGTTCTTC. Its protein is CASGFNNEQFF.

In this sample, this clone turned up once. The chain couples TRBV6-5 to TRBJ2-7, with a possible D match to TRBD2 (5 bases). The V gene lost 5 bases and the J gene lost 2 bases, with 13 bases spanning the gap. The CDR3 covers 14 residues. Germline V gene sequence: CDR1 MNHEY, CDR2 SVGAGI. CDR3 nucleotides: TGTGCCAGCAGTGATTCGGGGTCTACCTACGAGCAGTACTTC. Translated, it gives CASSDSGSTYEQYF.

V gene TRBV13 combines with J gene TRBJ2-7, with 7 bases that match TRBD2. This CDR3 has 16 residues. Losses at the gene ends were 0 bases for V and 5 bases for J; bases not matched to a gene: 10. CDR1 is PRHDT, CDR2 FYEKMQ, per germline (reference sequence). This chain's CDR3 is CASSLGLGEGLHEQYF. The DNA of the CDR3 is TGTGCCAGCAGCTTAGGCCTGGGGGAGGGCCTCCACGAGCAGTACTTC.

The chain joins TRBV19 to TRBJ2-7; D possibly matches TRBD1 or TRBD2 (5 bases each). Germline CDR1 reads LNHDA; CDR2 reads SQIVND (reference sequence). This CDR3 has 15 residues. Trimming took 5 bases from V and 4 from J, leaving 18 bases between them. The CDR3 DNA is TGTGCCAGTAGTTACGACGGGACGGGATGGTACGAGCAGTACTTC. It translates to CASSYDGTGWYEQYF.

The chain uses TRBV6-5 and TRBJ2-3; D is undetermined. Germline V gives CDR1 MNHEY, CDR2 SVGAGI. The CDR3 covers 15 residues. The CDR3 region is CASSPLRAVTDTQYF. For the CDR3, the DNA is TGTGCTAGCTCCCCTCTTCGGGCGGTCACAGATACGCAGTATTTT.

The chain joins TRBV5-6 to TRBJ2-7; 10 bases line up with TRBD2. The CDR3 consists of 16 residues. The germline gives CDR1 SGHDT, CDR2 YYEEEE. V gave up 0 bases and J gave up 6 bases; unmatched junction bases: 9. CDR3 sequence (DNA): TGTGCCAGCAGCTTGGGGGCCGCGGGACTAGCGTCCGAGCAGTACTTC. It translates to CASSLGAAGLASEQYF.

The DNA for the CDR3 is TGTGCCAGCAGTGTGACTAGCGGGGGCATCCAAGAGACCCAGTACTTC. Amino acids: CASSVTSGGIQETQYF. This sequence joins TRBV27 and TRBJ2-5; 12 bases line up with TRBD2. This CDR3 region has 16 residues. Germline V gene sequence: CDR1 MNHEY, CDR2 SMNVEV (reference sequence). After removal of 5 bases from V and 1 base from J, the junction contained 5 bases not matched to a gene.

The rearrangement uses TRBV9 and TRBJ2-3; D is perhaps TRBD2 (6 bases). CDR1 and CDR2 (germline): SGDLS, YYNGEE. There are 18 residues in the CDR3. V was clipped by 3 bases and J by 0 bases, with 20 bases between them. CDR3 nucleotides: TGTGCCAGCAGCGGAAGTAGTAGTTTGGCGGGGAGCACAGATACGCAGTATTTT. The encoded protein is CASSGSSSLAGSTDTQYF.

J is TRBJ1-1 and V is TRBV11-2, with unresolved D. CDR1 is SGHAT, CDR2 FQNNGV, per germline. The CDR3 is made up of 14 amino acids. Trimming pared 1 base from V and 5 bases from J, leaving 11 bases between. The CDR3 region is CASSLVSPGTEAFF. The CDR3 DNA follows: TGTGCCAGCAGCTTAGTGTCCCCGGGAACTGAAGCTTTCTTT.